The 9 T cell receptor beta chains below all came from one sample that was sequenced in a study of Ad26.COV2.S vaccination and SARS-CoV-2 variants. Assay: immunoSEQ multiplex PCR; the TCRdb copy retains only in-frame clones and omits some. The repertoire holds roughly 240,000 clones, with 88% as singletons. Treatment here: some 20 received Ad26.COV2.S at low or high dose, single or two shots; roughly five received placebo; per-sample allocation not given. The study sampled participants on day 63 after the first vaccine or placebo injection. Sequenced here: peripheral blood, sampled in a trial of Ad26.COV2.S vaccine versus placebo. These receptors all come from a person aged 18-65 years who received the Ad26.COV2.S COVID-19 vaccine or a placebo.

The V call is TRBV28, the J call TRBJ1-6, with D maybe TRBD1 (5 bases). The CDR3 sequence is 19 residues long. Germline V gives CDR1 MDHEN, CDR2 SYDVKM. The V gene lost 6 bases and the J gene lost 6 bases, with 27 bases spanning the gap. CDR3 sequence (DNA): TGTGCCAGCAGCTTACGCCGGGACTCTAACCCACGGGGTAATTCACCCCTCCACTTT. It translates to CASSLRRDSNPRGNSPLHF.

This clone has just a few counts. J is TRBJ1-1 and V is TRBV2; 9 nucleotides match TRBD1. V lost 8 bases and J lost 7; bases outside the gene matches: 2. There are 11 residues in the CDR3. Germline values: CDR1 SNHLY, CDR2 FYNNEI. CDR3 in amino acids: CASDRGGEAFF. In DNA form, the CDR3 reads TGTGCCAGCGACAGGGGGGGTGAAGCTTTCTTT.

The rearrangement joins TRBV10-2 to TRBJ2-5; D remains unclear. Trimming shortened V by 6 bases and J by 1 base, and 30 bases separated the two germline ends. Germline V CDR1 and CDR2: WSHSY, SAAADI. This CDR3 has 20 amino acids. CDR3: CASRRNTASIVSSVQETQYF. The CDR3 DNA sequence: TGCGCCAGCAGGCGAAACACCGCCTCCATCGTATCGTCGGTCCAAGAGACCCAGTACTTC.

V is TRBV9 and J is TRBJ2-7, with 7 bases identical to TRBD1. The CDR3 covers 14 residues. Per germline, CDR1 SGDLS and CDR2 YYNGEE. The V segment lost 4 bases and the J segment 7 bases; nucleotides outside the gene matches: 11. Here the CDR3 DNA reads TGTGCCAGCAGCCCCTGGAACAGGGGTGGGGAGCAGTACTTC. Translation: CASSPWNRGGEQYF.

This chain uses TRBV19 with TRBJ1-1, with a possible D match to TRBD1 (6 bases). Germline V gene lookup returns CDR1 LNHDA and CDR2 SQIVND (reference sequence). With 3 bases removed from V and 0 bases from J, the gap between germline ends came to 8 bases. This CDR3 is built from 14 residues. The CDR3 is CASSIGQLNTEAFF. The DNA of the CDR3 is TGTGCCAGTAGTATCGGACAGTTGAACACTGAAGCTTTCTTT.

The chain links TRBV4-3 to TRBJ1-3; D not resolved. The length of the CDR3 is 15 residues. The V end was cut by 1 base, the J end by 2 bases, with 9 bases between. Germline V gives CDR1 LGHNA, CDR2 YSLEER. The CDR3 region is CASSQAVGTGNTIYF. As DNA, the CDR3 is TGCGCCAGCAGCCAAGCCGTGGGAACTGGAAACACCATATATTTT.

CDR3 DNA: TGTGCCAGCAGCGAAGCCGGGCCCAAATCTTCCTACGAGCAGTACTTC. Protein product: CASSEAGPKSSYEQYF. This rearrangement joins TRBV11-2 to TRBJ2-7, with D unclear. Germline V gene lookup returns CDR1 SGHAT and CDR2 FQNNGV. Between the trimmed V and J ends, which lost 5 bases and 1 base, there was a span of 18 bases. CDR3 length: 16 amino acids.

The CDR3 nucleotides read TGTGCCAGCAGCCGGGATTACAATCAGCCCCAGCATTTT. Protein: CASSRDYNQPQHF. The chain is built from TRBV6-5 and TRBJ1-5; the D is unclear. Looked up from germline, CDR1 is MNHEY and CDR2 is SVGAGI. The CDR3 extends over 13 amino acids. The ends were cut back, 6 bases at V and 3 bases at J, with 9 bases in the middle.

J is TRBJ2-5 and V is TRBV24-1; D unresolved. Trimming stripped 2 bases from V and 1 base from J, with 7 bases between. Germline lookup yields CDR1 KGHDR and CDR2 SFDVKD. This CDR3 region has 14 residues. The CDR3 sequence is CATSDSSSQETQYF. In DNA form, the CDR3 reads TGTGCCACCAGTGATTCCAGCAGCCAAGAGACCCAGTACTTC.